These 15 T cell receptor beta chains originate from one sample sequenced in a study of graft-versus-host responses after intestinal transplantation. Libraries were prepared by immunoSEQ multiplex PCR; TCRdb keeps only in-frame clonotypes and omits some of them. The sample carries about 77,000 clones, roughly 90% recorded once. The input for sequencing was PBMCs, taken 98 days after intestinal transplantation. These receptors were obtained from a human patient who received an intestinal transplant, so some T cells may come from the graft donor.

V is TRBV6-1 and J is TRBJ2-7; TRBD1 might be the D (6 bases). The V and J ends lost 4 bases and 0 bases respectively, with 10 bases between them. This CDR3 has 14 residues. CDR1 MNHNS and CDR2 SASEGT come from the germline V gene. The CDR3 sequence is CASSARQVSYEQYF. Written as DNA, the CDR3 is TGTGCCAGCAGTGCTCGACAGGTCTCCTACGAGCAGTACTTC.

The V gene is TRBV10-1, the J gene TRBJ2-1; D might be TRBD2 (5 bases). The V end lost 2 bases, the J end lost 2 bases, and 10 bases lay between the germline ends. Germline V gene data show CDR1 as WNHNN and CDR2 as SYGVQD (reference sequence). CDR3 size: 15 residues. The chain's CDR3 is CASSERDPTYNEQFF. The DNA of the CDR3 is TGCGCCAGCAGTGAGCGGGATCCCACCTACAATGAGCAGTTCTTC.

The chain recombines TRBV6-5 with TRBJ2-7, with D perhaps TRBD2 (7 bases). Germline CDR1 reads MNHEY; CDR2 reads SVGAGI. V was clipped by 6 bases and J by 3 bases, with 15 bases between them. The CDR3 covers 14 residues. The CDR3 DNA sequence: TGTGCCAGCAGCTACGCGGGGGCGTACTACGAGCAGTACTTC. Encoded protein: CASSYAGAYYEQYF.

The rearrangement links TRBV30 to TRBJ1-5; 9 bases are shared with TRBD1. The germline CDR1 and CDR2 sequences are GTSNPN and SVGIG (reference sequence). The V segment lost 0 bases and the J segment 4 bases; nucleotides outside the gene matches: 13. CDR3 length: 18 residues. CDR3 sequence (DNA): TGTGCCTGGAGTGTACGGGACAGGGAAGCACCCTTAAATCAGCCCCAGCATTTT. Residues: CAWSVRDREAPLNQPQHF.

This clone was detected only once. The gene calls are TRBV18 and TRBJ2-7, with D possibly matching TRBD2 (5 bases). Trimming took off 3 bases at V and 7 bases at J, with 25 bases between the two ends. Germline V gives CDR1 KGHSH, CDR2 LQKENI. CDR3 length: 17 amino acids. The CDR3 nucleotides read TGTGCCAGCTCACCCCCGGGGAGAAGTCTTGGCCTTAGTGAGCAGTACTTC. It codes for CASSPPGRSLGLSEQYF. Using reference TRBV18 and TRBJ2-7 for the parts outside the CDR3, the full variable domain is NAGVMQNPRHLVRRRGQEARLRCSPMKGHSHVYWYRQLPEEGLKFMVYLQKENIIDESGMPKERFSAEFPKEGPSILRIQQVVRGDSAAYFCASSPPGRSLGLSEQYFGPGTRLTVT.

The chain has TRBV7-9 and TRBJ2-5; 7 bases are shared with TRBD1. The CDR3 is made up of 15 amino acids. With V trimmed by 1 base and J by 3 bases, 5 bases remained unmatched. CDR1 SEHNR and CDR2 FQNEAQ come from the germline V gene (reference sequence). CDR3 sequence: CASSLGVGTEETQYF. DNA of the CDR3: TGTGCCAGCAGCTTAGGAGTGGGGACAGAAGAGACCCAGTACTTC.

The chain joins TRBV7-9 to TRBJ2-1; 12 nucleotides align to TRBD2. This CDR3 contains 16 residues. V was clipped by 6 bases and J by 8 bases; unmatched bases: 11. CDR1 and CDR2 (germline): SEHNR, FQNEAQ (reference sequence). For the CDR3, the DNA is TGTGCCAGCAGGTATCCGACTAGCGGGAGAGACGATGAGCAGTTCTTC. It encodes CASRYPTSGRDDEQFF.

J is TRBJ2-5 and V is TRBV6-1, with D perhaps matching TRBD2 (6 bases). The CDR3 runs 14 residues. Germline V gene data show CDR1 as MNHNS and CDR2 as SASEGT. V was trimmed by 5 bases and J by 2 bases, leaving 12 bases between them. CDR3 amino acids: CASSLPGLQETQYF. The CDR3 nucleotides are TGTGCCAGCAGTTTACCGGGACTTCAAGAGACCCAGTACTTC.

This clone appeared a single time. The DNA of the CDR3 is TGTGCCAGCAGCCCATACCCCCGAGGGGCCGAGTTCGTTCCCGGGGAGCTGTTTTTT. The encoded protein is CASSPYPRGAEFVPGELFF. The chain uses TRBV21-1 and TRBJ2-2. TRBV21-1 is a documented pseudogene. This CDR3 is built from 19 residues.

This clone has only a few counts. This rearrangement joins TRBV5-4 to TRBJ1-2; D ambiguous. The CDR3 length is 13 residues. The V end lost 2 bases, the J end lost 4 bases, and 9 bases lay between the germline ends. CDR1 is SGHNT, CDR2 YYREEE, per germline (reference sequence). CDR3: CASSFGTLYGYTF. The CDR3, as DNA: TGTGCCAGCAGCTTCGGAACGCTCTATGGCTACACCTTC.

This clone appeared a few times. The V and J genes are TRBV4-1 and TRBJ1-4; D remains unclear. CDR3 size: 16 residues. CDR1 MGHRA and CDR2 YSYEKL come from the germline V gene. Trimming cost V 4 bases and J 7 bases, with 19 bases left between them. CDR3 in DNA: TGCGCCAGCAGCCCCAGACGTAATCCTCGGGGTGAAAAACTGTTTTTT. Encoded protein: CASSPRRNPRGEKLFF.

The chain links TRBV5-5 to TRBJ2-4; D remains unclear. The CDR3 has 15 amino acids. V was pared by 4 bases and J by 0 bases, with 11 bases between. Germline assignment: CDR1 SGHKS and CDR2 YYEKEE (reference sequence). The CDR3 DNA reads TGTGCCAGCAGCCCCCTTGGTTTAGCCAAAAACATTCAGTACTTC. Protein: CASSPLGLAKNIQYF.

The chain joins TRBV30 to TRBJ2-2; 7 bases agree with TRBD1. CDR3 length: 16 amino acids. Germline CDR1 GTSNPN, CDR2 SVGIG (reference sequence). The V segment lost 0 bases and the J segment 1 base; nucleotides outside the gene matches: 5. The CDR3 nucleotides are TGTGCCTGGAGTGTTGGGCGGACAGGGAACACCGGGGAGCTGTTTTTT. This encodes CAWSVGRTGNTGELFF.

This chain connects TRBV28 to TRBJ2-2, with D tentatively TRBD2 (6 bases). The CDR3 is made up of 14 amino acids. Trimming stripped 5 bases from V and 5 bases from J, with 12 bases between. Per the germline V gene, CDR1 is MDHEN and CDR2 is SYDVKM. This CDR3 is CASSPPEGTGELFF. CDR3 sequence (DNA): TGTGCCAGCAGTCCACCGGAGGGTACCGGGGAGCTGTTTTTT.

The V gene is TRBV29-1, the J gene TRBJ2-7; 9 bases match TRBD2. The CDR3 sequence is 13 residues long. Germline CDR1 reads SQVTM; CDR2 reads ANQGSEA. V trimming: 4 bases; J trimming: 1 base; junction bases outside the gene matches: 2. This CDR3 reads CSVGTSVSYEQYF. The CDR3 nucleotides are TGCAGCGTTGGGACTAGCGTATCCTACGAGCAGTACTTC.